This record covers a single T cell receptor (beta chain). Authors' processing steps: How many nucleated cells were present was estimated from reference gene primer amplification. Profiled with immunoSEQ multiplex PCR; TCRdb holds only in-frame clones, not every one. Clone size and the V and J calls come from that table; the DNA yielded D and trimming. The repertoire consists of approximately 210,000 clones, with around 80% occurring once and the leading ten covering 8.2%. The data are from a study of blood T cell repertoires in COVID-19. In the study overall: COVID-19 samples from acute and convalescent phases originated in the United States, Italy and Spain. From T cells, B-cell-depleted T cells, or PBMCs came the material, which was cDNA or gDNA.

This sequence originates from a woman aged 50 to 60 with acute or convalescent COVID-19. The sequenced material came from peripheral blood.

CDR3 amino acids: CASMQTGTSGRYNEQFF. The DNA of the CDR3 is TGCGCCAGCATGCAAACCGGGACTAGCGGGCGTTACAATGAGCAGTTCTTC. The chain joins TRBV10-1 to TRBJ2-1; 12 positions match TRBD2. Trimming at V came to 7 bases and at J to 4 bases, leaving 11 bases not matched to a gene. Germline CDR1 WNHNN, CDR2 SYGVQD (reference sequence). The CDR3 consists of 17 residues.